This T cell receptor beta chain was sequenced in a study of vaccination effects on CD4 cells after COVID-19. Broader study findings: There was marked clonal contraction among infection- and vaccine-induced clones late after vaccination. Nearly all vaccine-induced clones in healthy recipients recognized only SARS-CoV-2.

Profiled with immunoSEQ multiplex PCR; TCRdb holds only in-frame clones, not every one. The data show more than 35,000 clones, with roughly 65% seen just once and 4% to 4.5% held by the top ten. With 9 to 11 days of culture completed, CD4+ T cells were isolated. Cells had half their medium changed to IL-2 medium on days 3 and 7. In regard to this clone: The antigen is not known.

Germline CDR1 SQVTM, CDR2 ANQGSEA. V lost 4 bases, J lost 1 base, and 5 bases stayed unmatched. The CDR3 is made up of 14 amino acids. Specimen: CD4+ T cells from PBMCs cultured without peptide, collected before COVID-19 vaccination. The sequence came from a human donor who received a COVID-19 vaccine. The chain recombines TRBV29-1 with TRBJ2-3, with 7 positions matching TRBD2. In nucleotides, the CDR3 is TGCAGCGTTGGGGAGGGAGCGGGCACAGATACGCAGTATTTT. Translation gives CSVGEGAGTDTQYF.